Following are 5 T cell receptor beta chains from one sample sequenced in a study of post-analysis software for immune sequencing data. General study findings and limits: A few TRBV segments (TRBV5-6, TRBV5-1 and TRBV20-1 among them) occurred more frequently in patients than in controls.

Their antigen targets remain unknown. TCR beta cDNA libraries included unique molecular identifiers. TCRdb re-derived calls from the PCR reads in MiXCR, one entry per CDR3 protein. The data show about 180,000 distinct CDR3 sequences, approximately 30% seen once. Input material: blood. The origin of the receptors is a girl between 5 and 17 years old with multiple sclerosis.

In this sample, this clonotype turned up a few times. One junction end disagrees with the germline gene, perhaps due to a read error. This chain uses TRBV29-1 with TRBJ1-6; D is ambiguous. Per germline, CDR1 SQVTM and CDR2 ANQGSEA. The CDR3 covers 13 residues. CDR3 region: CSVETGDNSPPHF. The CDR3 coding sequence is TGCAGCGTTGAAACCGGGGATAATTCACCCCCCCACTTT.

This clonotype was seen only a few times. The chain carries TRBV27 and TRBJ2-1, with 12 bases lining up with TRBD2. V was pared by 6 bases and J by 6 bases, with 3 bases of the junction left unmatched. The CDR3 runs to 14 residues. Germline assignment: CDR1 MNHEY and CDR2 SMNVEV (reference sequence). CDR3: CASRLAGGPNEQFF. The CDR3 coding sequence is TGTGCCAGCAGGCTAGCGGGAGGGCCCAATGAGCAGTTCTTC.

In its sample, this clonotype was seen a few times. The V gene is TRBV7-9, the J gene TRBJ2-7; 9 positions agree with TRBD1. The end of the DNA fits TRBJ2-5 better, so the J call may be wrong. The germline gives CDR1 SEHNR, CDR2 FQNEAQ (reference sequence). The CDR3 consists of 15 residues. CDR3 in DNA: TGTGCCAGCAGCTTACTGGGACAGGGAGTCGGGACCCAGTACTTC. As protein: CASSLLGQGVGTQYF.

A single count supports this clonotype. A junction boundary mismatches the germline segment, possibly from a read error. The rearrangement uses TRBV29-1 and TRBJ2-1, with D perhaps TRBD1 or TRBD2 (5 bases each). Germline V CDR1 and CDR2: SQVTM, ANQGSEA. This CDR3 comprises 14 residues. The CDR3 DNA sequence: TGCAGCGTTGCCGGGATAAGGGGTAACAAGGAGCAGTTCTTC. Residues: CSVAGIRGNKEQFF.

V and J are TRBV10-3 and TRBJ2-1, with D tentatively TRBD1 (5 bases). In germline, CDR1 is ENHRY, CDR2 SYGVKD. Trimming stripped 3 bases from V and 0 bases from J, with 12 bases between. The CDR3 length is 16 residues. In DNA, the CDR3 is TGTGCCATCAGTGACCAGGGCGGACACTCCTACAATGAGCAGTTCTTC. Its protein product is CAISDQGGHSYNEQFF.